Presented here are 14 T cell receptor beta chains from one specimen sequenced in a study of blood T cell dynamics during melanoma immunotherapy. Specified time point: week 3, after first cycle of checkpoint inhibitor. The table came from immunoSEQ multiplex PCR; TCRdb's copy has only in-frame clones and leaves some out. The sample holds about 28,000 clones; over 70% are singletons and the top ten take about 9.4%. Here the sequenced sample was blood, taken from a patient treated with checkpoint blockade. These receptors were collected from a human donor with melanoma.

This chain links TRBV19 with TRBJ1-6; no reliable D call. V was trimmed by 1 base and J by 5 bases, leaving 6 bases between them. The CDR3 loop spans 14 amino acids. The germline V gene has CDR1 LNHDA and CDR2 SQIVND (reference sequence). The DNA of the CDR3 is TGTGCCAGTAGTATAGGGCAGAATAATTCACCCCTCCACTTT. Translating it yields CASSIGQNNSPLHF.

The genes are TRBV4-1 and TRBJ2-1; TRBD2 matches at 8 bases. The CDR3 is 17 amino acids. V gave up 1 base and J gave up 4 bases; unmatched junction bases: 9. Germline V gene data show CDR1 as MGHRA and CDR2 as YSYEKL. Here the CDR3 reads CASSQGPAAGEYNEQFF. The DNA of the CDR3 is TGCGCCAGCAGCCAAGGACCGGCAGCGGGGGAGTACAATGAGCAGTTCTTC.

J is TRBJ1-1 and V is TRBV19; weak D call: TRBD1 (6 bases). In germline, CDR1 is LNHDA, CDR2 SQIVND (reference sequence). V gave up 6 bases and J gave up 4 bases, with 21 bases separating them. The CDR3 totals 16 residues. CDR3 in amino acids: CASRRGGLGSRTEAFF. The CDR3 region has the DNA TGTGCCAGTAGGCGAGGGGGGTTGGGGTCGCGCACTGAAGCTTTCTTT.

This clone occurred a few times. The J gene is TRBJ2-5, the V gene TRBV5-4, with unresolved D. CDR1 is SGHNT, CDR2 YYREEE, per germline (reference sequence). V lost 2 bases and J 1 base, leaving 6 bases between the germline ends. There are 13 residues in the CDR3. In nucleotides, the CDR3 is TGTGCCAGCAGCTTCCCGCCCCAAGAGACCCAGTACTTC. This gives the protein CASSFPPQETQYF.

V usage is TRBV5-1 and J usage is TRBJ2-4, with TRBD2 identical over 10 bases. CDR3 length: 18 amino acids. The V gene's germline CDR1 is SGHRS and CDR2 YFSETQ. J was trimmed by 7 bases and V by 0 bases; bases with no gene match: 13. CDR3 nucleotides: TGCGCCAGCAGCTTGGGCAGTTTGAGCGGGGGGGCCGAGAACATTCAGTACTTC. Translated: CASSLGSLSGGAENIQYF.

V usage is TRBV9 and J usage is TRBJ2-2; 11 positions match TRBD2. The CDR3 has 16 amino acids. Germline CDR1 reads SGDLS; CDR2 reads YYNGEE. Unmatched junction bases numbered 6, after V lost 3 bases and J lost 5 bases. The CDR3 bases are TGTGCCAGCAGCGCACGACTAGCGGGATTAACCGGGGAGCTGTTTTTT. This translates into CASSARLAGLTGELFF.

This chain links TRBV5-1 with TRBJ1-3; 7 nucleotides align to TRBD1. The ends lost 4 bases at V and 0 bases at J; junction bases unmatched: 7. Germline-derived CDR1 and CDR2 are SGHRS and YFSETQ. This CDR3 region has 16 residues. In DNA, the CDR3 is TGCGCCAGCAGCGCGCTGGACAGGTACTCTGGAAACACCATATATTTT. The encoded protein is CASSALDRYSGNTIYF. Together with reference TRBV5-1 and TRBJ1-3, the CDR3 gives the full variable domain: KAGVTQTPRYLIKTRGQQVTLSCSPISGHRSVSWYQQTPGQGLQFLFEYFSETQRNKGNFPGRFSGRQFSNSRSEMNVSTLELGDSALYLCASSALDRYSGNTIYFGEGSWLTVV.

CDR3 region: CASSLPPQETQYF. The CDR3 nucleotides are TGTGCCAGCAGCTTGCCCCCCCAAGAGACCCAGTACTTC. V gene TRBV5-6 combines with J gene TRBJ2-5; D not certain. V shed 1 base and J shed 1 base, with 5 bases lying between them. This CDR3 contains 13 residues. Germline values: CDR1 SGHDT, CDR2 YYEEEE.

This chain's CDR3 is CAWSAPRSEILTGELFF. In DNA form, the CDR3 reads TGTGCCTGGAGTGCCCCCCGGAGCGAAATCTTAACCGGGGAGCTGTTTTTT. This chain connects TRBV30 to TRBJ2-2; unclear D gene. The CDR3 has 17 residues. Per the germline V gene, CDR1 is GTSNPN and CDR2 is SVGIG (reference sequence). The V and J ends lost 1 base and 5 bases respectively, with 20 bases between them.

The count of this clone is one. The CDR3 loop reads CASSQPPGQGALYGYTF. DNA for the CDR3: TGTGCCAGCAGCCAACCTCCGGGACAGGGGGCTTTGTATGGCTACACCTTC. The rearrangement joins TRBV7-9 to TRBJ1-2; the match to TRBD1 covers 12 bases. The junction had 12 bases not matched to a gene; V was cut back by 5 bases and J by 5 bases. The CDR3 is made up of 17 amino acids. CDR1 is SEHNR, CDR2 FQNEAQ, per germline (reference sequence).

V and J are TRBV5-1 and TRBJ2-2; 10 nucleotides align to TRBD2. This CDR3 is built from 17 residues. Germline V gives CDR1 SGHRS, CDR2 YFSETQ. The ends lost 2 bases at V and 4 bases at J; junction bases unmatched: 8. The CDR3 sequence is CASSLAGTSAGTGELFF. The CDR3, as DNA: TGCGCCAGCAGCTTAGCCGGGACTAGCGCAGGCACCGGGGAGCTGTTTTTT.

The rearrangement joins TRBV9 to TRBJ2-2; the D gene is possibly TRBD2 (5 bases). Trimming pared 0 bases from V and 3 bases from J, leaving 9 bases between. The CDR3 loop spans 15 amino acids. CDR1 SGDLS and CDR2 YYNGEE come from the germline V gene. Here the CDR3 DNA reads TGTGCCAGCAGCGTAGGAGGGTTGCACACCGGGGAGCTGTTTTTT. It specifies CASSVGGLHTGELFF.

The chain combines TRBV7-9 with TRBJ1-4, with 9 bases matching TRBD1. This CDR3 has 15 amino acids. After removal of 5 bases from V and 5 bases from J, the junction contained 6 bases not matched to a gene. In germline, CDR1 is SEHNR, CDR2 FQNEAQ (reference sequence). Written as DNA, the CDR3 is TGTGCCAGCAGCCCAGGACAGGGGAACAATGAAAAACTGTTTTTT. Translated: CASSPGQGNNEKLFF.

The J gene is TRBJ1-4, the V gene TRBV27; perhaps TRBD1 as D (6 bases). Trimming removed 1 base at V and 5 bases at J, with 8 bases between. The germline V gene encodes CDR1 MNHEY and CDR2 SMNVEV (reference sequence). CDR3 length: 14 residues. CDR3 protein: CASSLWGANEKLFF. DNA for the CDR3: TGTGCCAGCAGTTTATGGGGGGCAAATGAAAAACTGTTTTTT.